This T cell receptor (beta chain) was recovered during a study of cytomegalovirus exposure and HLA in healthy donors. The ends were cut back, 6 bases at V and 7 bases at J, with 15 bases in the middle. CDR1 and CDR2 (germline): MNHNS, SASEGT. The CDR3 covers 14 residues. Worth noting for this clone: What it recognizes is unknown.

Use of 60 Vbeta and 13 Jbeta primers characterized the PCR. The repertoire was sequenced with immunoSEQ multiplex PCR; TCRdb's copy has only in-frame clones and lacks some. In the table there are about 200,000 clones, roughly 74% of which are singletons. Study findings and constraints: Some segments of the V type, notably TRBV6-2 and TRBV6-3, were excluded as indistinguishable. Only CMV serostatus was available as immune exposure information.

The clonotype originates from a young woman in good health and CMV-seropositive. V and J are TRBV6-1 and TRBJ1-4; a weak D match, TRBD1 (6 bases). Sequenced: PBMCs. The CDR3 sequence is CASSQGGGSEKLFF. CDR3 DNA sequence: TGTGCCAGCAGCCAAGGGGGAGGGAGTGAAAAACTGTTTTTT.